This paragraph reports one T cell receptor beta chain. This entry is derived from a study of blood T cell repertoires in COVID-19. Study details: COVID-19 samples from acute and convalescent phases originated in the United States, Italy and Spain. PBMCs, B-cell-depleted T cells, or T cells were the source of the cDNA or gDNA that made up the material.

Original data processing: By means of reference gene primer amplification, nucleated cell counts were estimated. Repertoires were generated with immunoSEQ multiplex PCR, while TCRdb's copy carries only in-frame clones and drops some. From that table come the V and J calls and clone size; the DNA was used to work out D and trimming. The data contain about 100,000 clones, approximately 81% of them singletons. CDR3 size: 15 residues. Trimming removed 5 bases from V and 3 bases from J; junction bases left unmatched: 9. Germline V gene lookup returns CDR1 MNHEY and CDR2 SVGEGT. The J gene is TRBJ1-1, the V gene TRBV6-2 or TRBV6-3, with 7 bases matching TRBD1. The sample consisted of peripheral blood. The clonotype comes from a human donor in a cohort sampled during active COVID-19. CDR3 in DNA: TGTGCCAGCAGTCTCAACAGGGGAGGTTACACTGAAGCTTTCTTT. Its translation is CASSLNRGGYTEAFF.